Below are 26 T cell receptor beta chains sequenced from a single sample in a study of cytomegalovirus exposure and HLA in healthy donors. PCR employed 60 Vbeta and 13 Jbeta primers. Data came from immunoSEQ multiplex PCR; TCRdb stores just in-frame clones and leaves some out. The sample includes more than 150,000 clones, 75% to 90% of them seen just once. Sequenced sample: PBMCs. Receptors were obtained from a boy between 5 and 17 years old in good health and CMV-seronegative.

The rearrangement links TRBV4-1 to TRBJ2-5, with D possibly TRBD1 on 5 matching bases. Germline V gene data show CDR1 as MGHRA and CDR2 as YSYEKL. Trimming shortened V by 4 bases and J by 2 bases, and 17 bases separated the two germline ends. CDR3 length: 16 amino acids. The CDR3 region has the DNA TGCGCCAGCAGCCTCGGTCAGGGTACGTCGCAAGAGACCCAGTACTTC. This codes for CASSLGQGTSQETQYF.

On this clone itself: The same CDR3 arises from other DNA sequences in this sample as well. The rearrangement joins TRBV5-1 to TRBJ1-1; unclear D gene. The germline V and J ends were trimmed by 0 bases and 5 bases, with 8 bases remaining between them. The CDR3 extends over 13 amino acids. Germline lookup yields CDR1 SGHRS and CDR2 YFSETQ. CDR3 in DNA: TGCGCCAGCAGCTTGGATATCAGGACTGAAGCTTTCTTT. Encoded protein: CASSLDIRTEAFF.

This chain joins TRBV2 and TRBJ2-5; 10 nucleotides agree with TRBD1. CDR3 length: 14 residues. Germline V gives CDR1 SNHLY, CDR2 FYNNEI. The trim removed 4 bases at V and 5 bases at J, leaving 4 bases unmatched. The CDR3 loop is CASSGQGALETQYF. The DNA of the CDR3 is TGTGCCAGCAGTGGACAGGGGGCATTGGAGACCCAGTACTTC.

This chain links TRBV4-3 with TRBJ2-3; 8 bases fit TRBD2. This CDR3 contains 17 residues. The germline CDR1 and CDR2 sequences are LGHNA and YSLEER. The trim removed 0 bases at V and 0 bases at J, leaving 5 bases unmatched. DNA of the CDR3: TGCGCCAGCAGCCAAGATTTAGCTAGCGGGAGCACAGATACGCAGTATTTT. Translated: CASSQDLASGSTDTQYF.

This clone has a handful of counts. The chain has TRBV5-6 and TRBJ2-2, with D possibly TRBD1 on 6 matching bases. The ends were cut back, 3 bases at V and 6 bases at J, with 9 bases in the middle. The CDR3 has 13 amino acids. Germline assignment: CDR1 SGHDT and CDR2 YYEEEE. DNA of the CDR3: TGTGCCAGCAGCTCCCACAGGGCCGGGGAGCTGTTTTTT. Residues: CASSSHRAGELFF.

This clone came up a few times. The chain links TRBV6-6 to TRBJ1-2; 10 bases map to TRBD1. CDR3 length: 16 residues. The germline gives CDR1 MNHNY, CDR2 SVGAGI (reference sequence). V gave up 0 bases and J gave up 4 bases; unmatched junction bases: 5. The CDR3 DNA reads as TGTGCCAGCAGTTACTCAGACAGGGGGCTCCGCTATGGCTACACCTTC. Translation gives CASSYSDRGLRYGYTF.

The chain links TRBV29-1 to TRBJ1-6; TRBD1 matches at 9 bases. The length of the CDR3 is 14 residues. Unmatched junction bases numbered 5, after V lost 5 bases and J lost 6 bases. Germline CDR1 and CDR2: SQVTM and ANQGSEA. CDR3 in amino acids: CSVITGQGNSPLHF. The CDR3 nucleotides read TGCAGCGTTATAACGGGACAGGGTAATTCACCCCTCCACTTT.

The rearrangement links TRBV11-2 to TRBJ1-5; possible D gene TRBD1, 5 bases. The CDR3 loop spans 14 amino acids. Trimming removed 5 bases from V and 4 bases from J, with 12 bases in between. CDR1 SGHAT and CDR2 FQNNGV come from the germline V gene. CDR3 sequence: CASSTGRGNQPQHF. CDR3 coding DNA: TGTGCCAGCAGCACTGGACGGGGGAATCAGCCCCAGCATTTT.

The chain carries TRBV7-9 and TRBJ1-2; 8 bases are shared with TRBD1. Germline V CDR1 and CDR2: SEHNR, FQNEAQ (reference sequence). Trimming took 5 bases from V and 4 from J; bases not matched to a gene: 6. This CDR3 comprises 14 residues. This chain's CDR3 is CASSLRTGSYGYTF. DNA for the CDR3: TGTGCCAGCAGCCTCCGGACAGGGAGCTATGGCTACACCTTC.

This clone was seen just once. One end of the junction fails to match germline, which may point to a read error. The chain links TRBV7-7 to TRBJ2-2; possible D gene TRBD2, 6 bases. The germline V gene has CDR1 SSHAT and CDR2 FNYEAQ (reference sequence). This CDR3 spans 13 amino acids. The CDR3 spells CASSFDRDSRLFF. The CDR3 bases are TGTGCTAGCAGCTTCGACCGGGACTCCCGGCTGTTTTTT. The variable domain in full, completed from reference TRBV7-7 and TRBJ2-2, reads GAGVSQSPRYKVTKRGQDVTLRCDPISSHATLYWYQQALGQGPEFLTYFNYEAQPDKSGLPSDRFSAERPEGSISTLTIQRTEQRDSAMYRCASSFDRDSRLFFGEGSRLTVL.

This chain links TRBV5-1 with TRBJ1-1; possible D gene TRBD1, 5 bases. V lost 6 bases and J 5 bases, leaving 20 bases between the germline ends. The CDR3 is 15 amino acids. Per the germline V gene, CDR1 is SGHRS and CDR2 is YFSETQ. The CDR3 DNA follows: TGCGCCAGCAACCCCCTAGCGGGGCATAGTACTGAAGCTTTCTTT. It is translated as CASNPLAGHSTEAFF.

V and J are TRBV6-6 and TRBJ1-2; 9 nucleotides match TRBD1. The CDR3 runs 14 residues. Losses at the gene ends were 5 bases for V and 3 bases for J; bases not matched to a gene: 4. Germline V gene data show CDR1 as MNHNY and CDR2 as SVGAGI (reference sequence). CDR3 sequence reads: CASSTRDRDYGYTF. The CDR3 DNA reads TGTGCCAGCAGTACACGGGACAGGGACTATGGCTACACCTTC.

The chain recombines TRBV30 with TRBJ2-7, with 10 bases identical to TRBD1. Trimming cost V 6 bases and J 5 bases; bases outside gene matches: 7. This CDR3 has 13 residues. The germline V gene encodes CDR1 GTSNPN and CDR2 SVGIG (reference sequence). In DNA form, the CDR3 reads TGTGCCTGCGTCGACAGGGGGCGAGACGAGCAGTACTTC. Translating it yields CACVDRGRDEQYF.

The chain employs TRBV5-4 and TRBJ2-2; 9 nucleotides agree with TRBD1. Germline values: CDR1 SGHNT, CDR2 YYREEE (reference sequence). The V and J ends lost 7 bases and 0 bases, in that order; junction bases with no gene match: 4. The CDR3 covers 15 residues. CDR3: CASEGDRANTGELFF. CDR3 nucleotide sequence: TGTGCCAGCGAGGGGGACAGGGCGAACACCGGGGAGCTGTTTTTT.

CDR3 DNA: TGCAGCGTGGGGAGCGGGAGGGCGTTGAGGAAAGAGACCCAGTACTTC. As protein: CSVGSGRALRKETQYF. The chain joins TRBV29-1 to TRBJ2-5, with 10 bases identical to TRBD2. Germline loops: CDR1 SQVTM, CDR2 ANQGSEA. The CDR3 extends over 16 amino acids. Trimming at V came to 6 bases and at J to 3 bases, leaving 13 bases not matched to a gene.

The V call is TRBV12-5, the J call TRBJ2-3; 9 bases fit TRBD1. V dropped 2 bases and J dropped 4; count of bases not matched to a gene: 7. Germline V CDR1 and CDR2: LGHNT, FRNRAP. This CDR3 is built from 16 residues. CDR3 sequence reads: CASGLPRTGVADTQYF. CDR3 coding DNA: TGTGCTAGTGGTTTGCCCCGGACAGGGGTGGCAGATACGCAGTATTTT.

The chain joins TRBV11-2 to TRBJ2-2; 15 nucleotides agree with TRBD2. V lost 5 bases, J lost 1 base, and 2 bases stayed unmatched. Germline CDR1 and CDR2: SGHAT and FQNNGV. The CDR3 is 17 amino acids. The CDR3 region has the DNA TGTGCCAGCAGCCCGGGACTAGCGGGAGGGAACACCGGGGAGCTGTTTTTT. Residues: CASSPGLAGGNTGELFF.

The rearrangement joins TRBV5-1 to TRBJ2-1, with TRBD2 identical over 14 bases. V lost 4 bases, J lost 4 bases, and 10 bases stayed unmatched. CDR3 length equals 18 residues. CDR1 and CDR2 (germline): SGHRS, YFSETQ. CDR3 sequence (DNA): TGCGCCAGCAGCCGTAGACTAGCGGGAGGGCCCGGTTACAATGAGCAGTTCTTC. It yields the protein CASSRRLAGGPGYNEQFF.

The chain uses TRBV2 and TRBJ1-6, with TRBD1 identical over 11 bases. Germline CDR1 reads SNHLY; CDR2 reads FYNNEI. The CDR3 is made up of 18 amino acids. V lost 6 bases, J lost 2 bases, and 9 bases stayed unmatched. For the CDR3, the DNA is TGTGCCAGCAGAAGACAGGGACAGGGGGTCCCCTATAATTCACCCCTCCACTTT. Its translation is CASRRQGQGVPYNSPLHF. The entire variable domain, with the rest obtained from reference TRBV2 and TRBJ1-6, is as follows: EPEVTQTPSHQVTQMGQEVILRCVPISNHLYFYWYRQILGQKVEFLVSFYNNEISEKSEIFDDQFSVERPDGSNFTLKIRSTKLEDSAMYFCASRRQGQGVPYNSPLHFGNGTRLTVT.

CDR3 nucleotide sequence: TGTGCCAGCAGTGCCCCGGGACAGATGGAAGAGGGAGCTTTCTTT. It codes for CASSAPGQMEEGAFF. The V call is TRBV25-1, the J call TRBJ1-1, with 7 bases that match TRBD1. From germline, CDR1 is MGHDK and CDR2 SYGVNS. J was trimmed by 10 bases and V by 4 bases; bases with no gene match: 15. The CDR3 spans 15 residues.

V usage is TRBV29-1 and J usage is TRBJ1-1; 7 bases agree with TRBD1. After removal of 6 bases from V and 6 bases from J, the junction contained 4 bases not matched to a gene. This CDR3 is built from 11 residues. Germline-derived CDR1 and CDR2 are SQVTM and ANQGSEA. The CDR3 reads CSVAGTAEAFF. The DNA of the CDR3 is TGCAGCGTAGCCGGGACAGCTGAAGCTTTCTTT.

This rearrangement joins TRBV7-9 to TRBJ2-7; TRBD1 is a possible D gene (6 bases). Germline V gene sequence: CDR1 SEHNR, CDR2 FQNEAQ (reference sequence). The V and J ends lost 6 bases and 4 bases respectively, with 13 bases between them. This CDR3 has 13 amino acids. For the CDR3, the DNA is TGTGCCAGCAGTCTAATACAGGGTTACGAGCAGTACTTC. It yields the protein CASSLIQGYEQYF.

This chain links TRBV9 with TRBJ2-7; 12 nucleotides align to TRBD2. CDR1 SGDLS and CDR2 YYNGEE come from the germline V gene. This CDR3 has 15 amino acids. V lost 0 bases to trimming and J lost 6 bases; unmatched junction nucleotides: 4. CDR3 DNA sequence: TGTGCCAGCAGCGTAGTTCCGACTAGCGGGGGCGAGCAGTACTTC. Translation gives CASSVVPTSGGEQYF.

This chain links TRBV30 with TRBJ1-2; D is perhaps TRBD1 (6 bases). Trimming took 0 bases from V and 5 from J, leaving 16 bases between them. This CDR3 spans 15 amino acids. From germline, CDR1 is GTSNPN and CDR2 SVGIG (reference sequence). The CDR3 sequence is CAWSVGISRGYGYTF. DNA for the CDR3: TGTGCCTGGAGTGTAGGAATATCTAGGGGGTATGGCTACACCTTC.

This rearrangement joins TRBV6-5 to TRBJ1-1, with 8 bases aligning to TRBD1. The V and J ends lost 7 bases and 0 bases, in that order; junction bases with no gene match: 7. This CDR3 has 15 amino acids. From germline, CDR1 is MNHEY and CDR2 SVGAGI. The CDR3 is CASNTQGALNTEAFF. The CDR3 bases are TGTGCCAGCAATACCCAGGGGGCGCTGAACACTGAAGCTTTCTTT.

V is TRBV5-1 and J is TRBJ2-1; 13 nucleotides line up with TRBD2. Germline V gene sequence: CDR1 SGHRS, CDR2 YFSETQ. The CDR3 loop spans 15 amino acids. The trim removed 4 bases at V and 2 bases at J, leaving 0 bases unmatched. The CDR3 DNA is TGCGCCAGCAGCGGACTAGCGGGGGCCTACAATGAGCAGTTCTTC. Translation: CASSGLAGAYNEQFF. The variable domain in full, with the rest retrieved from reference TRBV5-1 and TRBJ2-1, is KAGVTQTPRYLIKTRGQQVTLSCSPISGHRSVSWYQQTPGQGLQFLFEYFSETQRNKGNFPGRFSGRQFSNSRSEMNVSTLELGDSALYLCASSGLAGAYNEQFFGPGTRLTVL.